A selection of T cell receptor beta chains follows, all from one sample in a study of control samples from healthy donors and cancer patients. TCRdb keeps only in-frame clones here, not all; method: immunoSEQ multiplex PCR. The sample consists of around 19,000 clones, 82% of them appearing once. Source material: PBMCs. Every receptor here comes from a man older than 75 with head and neck cancer. The CDR3 runs from the conserved cysteine through the conserved F or W. D genes are given only for firm matches. Size is omitted from some rows. Given values are once, few, many or a class for expanded clones.

clone size	V gene	J gene	D gene	CDR3 DNA	CDR3 protein
-	TRBV5-1	TRBJ1-1	-	TGCGCCAGCAGCTCAGCGCCCCCGAGGGGCGTTGACTGGAACACTGAAGCTTTCTTT	CASSSAPPRGVDWNTEAFF
-	TRBV7-3	TRBJ2-5	TRBD1	TGTGCCAGCAGCCCAGGGGGCGCGGGCCAAGAGACCCAGTACTTC	CASSPGGAGQETQYF
-	TRBV30	TRBJ2-7	TRBD2	TGTGCCTGGAGTGAACTAGCGGGGGCCTACGAGCAGTACTTC	CAWSELAGAYEQYF
-	TRBV19	TRBJ2-3	-	TGTGCCAGTAGTTCCAGTGGGCTTCGAGATACGCAGTATTTT	CASSSSGLRDTQYF
-	TRBV5-1	TRBJ1-1	TRBD1	TGCGCCAGCAGCTTGGGTCCGGGACAGGGAACAATGAACACTGAAGCTTTCTTT	CASSLGPGQGTMNTEAFF
-	TRBV5-1	TRBJ2-1	-	TGCGCCAGCAGCTTGGAAGGGCAACCCTACAATGAGCAGTTCTTC	CASSLEGQPYNEQFF
-	TRBV7-2	TRBJ2-1	TRBD2	TGTGCCAGCAGCTTAAAAGGTGGGGAGGGCGGGGTCAATGAGCAGTTCTTC	CASSLKGGEGGVNEQFF
-	TRBV3-1/TRBV3-2	TRBJ2-5	-	TGTGCCAGCAGCCAACGGGGGGCCGGGGGCGGAGAGACCCAGTACTTC	CASSQRGAGGGETQYF
-	TRBV27	TRBJ2-7	TRBD1	TGTGCCAGCAGTTTATGGGACAGGAGCTCCTACGAGCAGTACTTC	CASSLWDRSSYEQYF
once	TRBV7-2	TRBJ2-7	TRBD1	TGTGCCAGCAGCTCACCAGGGACAGGGATATACGAGCAGTACTTC	CASSSPGTGIYEQYF
-	TRBV7-2	TRBJ2-5	-	TGTGCCAGCAGCCAAAGGTGGCTCCCCGAGACCCAGTACTTC	CASSQRWLPETQYF
-	TRBV24-1	TRBJ2-1	TRBD1	TGTGCCACCAGTGTCGGACAGGGGTCGCATGAGCAGTTCTTC	CATSVGQGSHEQFF
-	TRBV29-1	TRBJ1-2	TRBD1	TGCAGCGCGGACAGGGGGCGGCTGTATGGCTACACCTTC	CSADRGRLYGYTF
-	TRBV5-4	TRBJ1-2	TRBD1	TGTGCCAGCAGCTTGGCAGGGGGCGGCTATGGCTACACCTTC	CASSLAGGGYGYTF
-	TRBV2	TRBJ1-5	-	TGTGCCAGCAGTGAACGAGGACAGCCCCAGCATTTT	CASSERGQPQHF
few	TRBV21-1	TRBJ1-2	-	TGTGCCAGCAGCACACTAGACAGGGCTTACGGGAATGGCTACACCTTC	CASSTLDRAYGNGYTF
-	TRBV20-1	TRBJ1-5	-	TGCAGTGCTAGTCGTCAAGTGGGGTACAATCAGCCCCAGCATTTT	CSASRQVGYNQPQHF
-	TRBV7-9	TRBJ1-1	-	TGTGCCAGCAGCTTTGAGACAGTTGAAGCTTTCTTT	CASSFETVEAFF
-	TRBV19	TRBJ2-7	TRBD1	TGTGCCAGTAGTACCGCCGGGACAGGGTCATCCGAGCAGTACTTC	CASSTAGTGSSEQYF
-	TRBV27	TRBJ2-7	TRBD2	TGTGCCAGCAGTTCTTCTAGCGGGGGGCTCTACGAGCAGTACTTC	CASSSSSGGLYEQYF
-	TRBV6-5	TRBJ1-2	-	TGTGCCAGCAGTTACTCAGGGGTCAGTGGCTACACCTTC	CASSYSGVSGYTF
-	TRBV4-3	TRBJ2-1	TRBD2	TGCGCCAGCAGCCCTTTGTCCCCTAGCGGGAGCTGGGGTGAGCAGTTCTTC	CASSPLSPSGSWGEQFF
few	TRBV27	TRBJ1-1	TRBD1	TGTGCCAGTAAACTCACAGGGGTGCACATGAACACTGAAGCTTTCTTT	CASKLTGVHMNTEAFF
-	TRBV5-4	TRBJ1-1	-	TGTGCCAGCAGCCCGAAAGGGAGGGAGCGGACTGAAGCTTTCTTT	CASSPKGRERTEAFF
-	TRBV2	TRBJ2-3	-	TGTGCCAGCAGTGGGCCGACAGGGAGGTTAGATACGCAGTATTTT	CASSGPTGRLDTQYF
-	TRBV7-8	TRBJ1-4	-	TGTGCCAGCAGCTTGCGGGGACGGAATGAAAAACTGTTTTTT	CASSLRGRNEKLFF
-	TRBV7-7	TRBJ2-5	TRBD1	TGTGCCAGCAGCTCTCTGGACAGGACGGAGACCCAGTACTTC	CASSSLDRTETQYF
-	TRBV9	TRBJ1-2	-	TGTGCCAGCAGCGTAGATGGACTGAGGAACTATGGCTACACCTTC	CASSVDGLRNYGYTF
-	TRBV19	TRBJ2-5	-	TGTGCCAGTAGTATGGGGTCAGGGACCAGGGAGACCCAGTACTTC	CASSMGSGTRETQYF
-	TRBV4-1	TRBJ2-2	TRBD2	TGCGCCAGCAGCCAAGATGCAAGCGGGACTATCACCGGGGAGCTGTTTTTT	CASSQDASGTITGELFF
-	TRBV7-6	TRBJ2-1	-	TGTGCCAGCAGCTCGGGACAACTCCCCTACAATGAGCAGTTCTTC	CASSSGQLPYNEQFF
few	TRBV29-1	TRBJ1-3	-	TGCAGCGTTCGGGGGACTGGAAACACCATATATTTT	CSVRGTGNTIYF
-	TRBV10-2	TRBJ1-5	-	TGCGCCAGCAGTGAGTCGACGAGCAATCAGCCCCAGCATTTT	CASSESTSNQPQHF
-	TRBV6-5	TRBJ2-7	-	TGTGCCAGCAGTTACTCCGGGACCCTCTACGAGCAGTACTTC	CASSYSGTLYEQYF
-	TRBV7-6	TRBJ1-1	-	TGTGCCAGCAGCCCGCGACTGGACACTGAAGCTTTCTTT	CASSPRLDTEAFF
-	TRBV19	TRBJ2-7	TRBD1	TGTGCCAGTAGTCGCTGGACAGGGGGCTTTCCCTACGAGCAGTACTTC	CASSRWTGGFPYEQYF
-	TRBV6-6	TRBJ1-1	-	TGTGCCAGCAGTTACTTTCATCCACAGGCTGAAGCTTTCTTT	CASSYFHPQAEAFF
few	TRBV5-1	TRBJ2-5	TRBD2	TGCGCCAGCAGCTTGGCCCCGGGGGAGGGAGGCCAAGAGACCCAGTACTTC	CASSLAPGEGGQETQYF
-	TRBV11-2	TRBJ2-5	-	TGTGCCAGCAGCCCGGGCCTACAAGAGACCCAGTACTTC	CASSPGLQETQYF
-	TRBV11-2	TRBJ2-1	TRBD2	TGTGCCAGCAGCTTTCTAGCGGGGCTAAACAATGAGCAGTTCTTC	CASSFLAGLNNEQFF
-	TRBV6-5	TRBJ1-2	TRBD1	TGTGCCAGCAGTTCAGGGGGAGTATATGGCTACACCTTC	CASSSGGVYGYTF
-	TRBV11-2	TRBJ1-1	TRBD1	TGTGCCAGCAGCTTTAGCGGGACAGGGGGTTTTGAAGCTTTCTTT	CASSFSGTGGFEAFF
-	TRBV10-3	TRBJ2-7	TRBD2	TGTGCCATCAGTGATGGGGGACTAGCGTCAGAGAGCTCCTACGAGCAGTACTTC	CAISDGGLASESSYEQYF
-	TRBV5-1	TRBJ1-6	-	TGCGCCAGCAACGACAGCTCTCTAGGTAATTCACCCCTCCACTTT	CASNDSSLGNSPLHF